The rows below give T cell receptor beta chains drawn from one sample of a study of monozygotic twins with inflammatory bowel disease. TCRdb reprocessed the 5' RACE reads and keeps a single row for each CDR3 protein, giving no DNA. The data show over 350,000 distinct CDR3 sequences, and the top ten clones hold 2.5% to 3%. The sample comprised blood. These receptors came from a human donor with ulcerative colitis or Crohn's disease, or a healthy co-twin of an affected twin (not recorded which). The CDR3 runs from the conserved cysteine through the conserved F or W. Each record gives: J gene, V gene, CDR3 protein.

J: TRBJ1-6; V: TRBV3-1; CDR3: CASSQDMRGSYNSPLHF
J: TRBJ1-3; V: TRBV3-1; CDR3: CASSRTGTYSGNTIYF
J: TRBJ1-6; V: TRBV6-5; CDR3: CASSFTDYRNSPLHF
J: TRBJ2-3; V: TRBV24-1; CDR3: CATSDLQTSDTQYF
J: TRBJ2-7; V: TRBV19; CDR3: CASRVWTGRGREQYF
J: TRBJ2-7; V: TRBV5-5; CDR3: CASGWGTGEKQYF
J: TRBJ2-7; V: TRBV29-1; CDR3: CSVITQGANEQYF
J: TRBJ1-5; V: TRBV6-5; CDR3: CASSYGQAGDQPQHF
J: TRBJ1-5; V: TRBV5-5; CDR3: CASSLAHQKENQPQHF
J: TRBJ2-7; V: TRBV4-2; CDR3: CASSPSQRGDEQYF
J: TRBJ2-7; V: TRBV3-1; CDR3: CASSHTKEGSEQYF
J: TRBJ1-1; V: TRBV20-1; CDR3: CSARDYRNPADTEAFF
J: TRBJ1-5; V: TRBV5-1; CDR3: CASSLAGTDDQPQHF
J: TRBJ2-3; V: TRBV9; CDR3: CASRAGTASTDTQYF
J: TRBJ2-3; V: TRBV5-6; CDR3: CASRRKNSGDTQYF